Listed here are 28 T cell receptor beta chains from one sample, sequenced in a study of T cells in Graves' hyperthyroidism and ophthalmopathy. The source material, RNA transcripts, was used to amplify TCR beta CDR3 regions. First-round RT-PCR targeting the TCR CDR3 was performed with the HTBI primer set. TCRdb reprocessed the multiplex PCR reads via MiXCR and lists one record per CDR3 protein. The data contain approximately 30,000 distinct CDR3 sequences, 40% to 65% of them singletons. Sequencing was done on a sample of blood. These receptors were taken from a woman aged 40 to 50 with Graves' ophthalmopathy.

This chain's CDR3 is CASSIGVANTEAFF. The CDR3 DNA is TGTGCCAGTAGTATAGGGGTCGCCAACACTGAAGCTTTCTTT. The chain combines TRBV19 with TRBJ1-1; the D is unclear. Per the germline V gene, CDR1 is LNHDA and CDR2 is SQIVND (reference sequence). V lost 1 base and J 2 bases, leaving 8 bases between the germline ends. CDR3 length: 14 residues.

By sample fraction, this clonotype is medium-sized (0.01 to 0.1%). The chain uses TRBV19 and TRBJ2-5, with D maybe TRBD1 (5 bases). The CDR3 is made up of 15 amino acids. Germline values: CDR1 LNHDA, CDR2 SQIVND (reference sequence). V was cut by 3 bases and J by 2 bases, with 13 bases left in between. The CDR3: CASSIGGALQETQYF. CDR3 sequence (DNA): TGTGCCAGTAGTATCGGTGGGGCCTTACAAGAGACCCAGTACTTC.

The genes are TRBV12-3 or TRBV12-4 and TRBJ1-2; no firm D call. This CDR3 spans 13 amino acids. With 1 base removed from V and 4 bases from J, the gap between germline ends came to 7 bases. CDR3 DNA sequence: TGTGCCAGCAGTTTAGGTGGACTCTATGGCTACACCTTC. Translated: CASSLGGLYGYTF.

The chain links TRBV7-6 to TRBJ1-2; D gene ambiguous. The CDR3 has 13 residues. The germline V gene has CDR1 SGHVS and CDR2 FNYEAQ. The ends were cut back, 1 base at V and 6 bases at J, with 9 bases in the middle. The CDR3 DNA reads TGTGCCAGCAGCTTAGGGGAGACCGATGGCTACACCTTC. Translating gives CASSLGETDGYTF.

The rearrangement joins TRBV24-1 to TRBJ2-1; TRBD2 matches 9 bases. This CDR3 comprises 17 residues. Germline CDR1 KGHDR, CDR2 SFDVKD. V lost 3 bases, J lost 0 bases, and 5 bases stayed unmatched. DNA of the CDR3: TGTGCCACCAGTGATCATGATAGCGGGAGCTCCTACAATGAGCAGTTCTTC. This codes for CATSDHDSGSSYNEQFF.

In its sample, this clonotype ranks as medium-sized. CDR3: CSASGQVVYEQYF. The CDR3 nucleotides read TGCAGTGCTAGCGGACAGGTCGTCTACGAGCAGTACTTC. V and J are TRBV20-1 and TRBJ2-7; 7 bases are a match to TRBD1. This CDR3 is 13 amino acids long. CDR1 DFQATT and CDR2 SNEGSKA come from the germline V gene (reference sequence). V shed 3 bases and J 3 bases; nucleotides not matched to a gene: 5.

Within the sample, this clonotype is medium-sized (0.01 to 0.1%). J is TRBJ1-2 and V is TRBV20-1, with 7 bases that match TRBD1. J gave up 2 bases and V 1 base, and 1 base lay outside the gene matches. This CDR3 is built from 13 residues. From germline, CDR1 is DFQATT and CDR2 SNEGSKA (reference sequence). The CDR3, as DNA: TGCAGTGCTAGAGGGGGACAGAACTATGGCTACACCTTC. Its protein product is CSARGGQNYGYTF.

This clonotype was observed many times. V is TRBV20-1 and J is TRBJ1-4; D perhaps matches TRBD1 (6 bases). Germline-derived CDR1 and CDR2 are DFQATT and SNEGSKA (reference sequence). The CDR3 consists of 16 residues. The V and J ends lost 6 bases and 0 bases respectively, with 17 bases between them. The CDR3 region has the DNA TGCAGTGCAGAAGACAGGAACAATCCAACTAATGAAAAACTGTTTTTT. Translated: CSAEDRNNPTNEKLFF.

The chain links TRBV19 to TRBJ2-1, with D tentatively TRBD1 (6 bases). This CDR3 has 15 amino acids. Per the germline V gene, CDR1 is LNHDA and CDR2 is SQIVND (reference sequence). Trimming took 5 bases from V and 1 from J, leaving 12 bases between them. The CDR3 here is CASSATGYSYNEQFF. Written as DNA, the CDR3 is TGTGCCAGTAGTGCAACAGGGTATTCCTACAATGAGCAGTTCTTC.

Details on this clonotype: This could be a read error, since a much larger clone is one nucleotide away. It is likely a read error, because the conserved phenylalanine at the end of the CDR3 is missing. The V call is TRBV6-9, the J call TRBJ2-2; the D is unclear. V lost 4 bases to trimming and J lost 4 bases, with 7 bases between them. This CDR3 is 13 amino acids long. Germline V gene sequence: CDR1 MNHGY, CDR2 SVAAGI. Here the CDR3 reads CASSLIGTGELFL. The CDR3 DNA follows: TGTGCCAGCAGTTTAATAGGCACCGGGGAGCTGTTTCTT.

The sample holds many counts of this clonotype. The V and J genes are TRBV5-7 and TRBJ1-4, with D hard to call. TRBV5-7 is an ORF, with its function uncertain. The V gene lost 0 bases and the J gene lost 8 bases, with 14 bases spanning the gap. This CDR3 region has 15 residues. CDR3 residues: CASSLVWRVPEKLFF. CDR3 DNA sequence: TGTGCCAGCAGCTTGGTATGGAGGGTTCCAGAAAAACTGTTTTTT.

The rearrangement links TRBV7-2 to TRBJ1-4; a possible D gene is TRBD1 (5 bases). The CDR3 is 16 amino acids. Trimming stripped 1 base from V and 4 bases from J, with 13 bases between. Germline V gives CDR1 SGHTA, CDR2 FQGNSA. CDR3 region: CASSLVKGLDNEKLFF. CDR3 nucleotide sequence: TGTGCCAGCAGCTTAGTCAAGGGGCTGGATAATGAAAAACTGTTTTTT.

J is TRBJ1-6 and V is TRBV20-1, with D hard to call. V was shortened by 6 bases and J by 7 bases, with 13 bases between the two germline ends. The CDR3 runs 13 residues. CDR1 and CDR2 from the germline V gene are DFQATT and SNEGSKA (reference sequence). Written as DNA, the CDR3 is TGCAGTGCGCCCGCGAGTGGGAATTCACCCCTCCACTTT. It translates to CSAPASGNSPLHF.

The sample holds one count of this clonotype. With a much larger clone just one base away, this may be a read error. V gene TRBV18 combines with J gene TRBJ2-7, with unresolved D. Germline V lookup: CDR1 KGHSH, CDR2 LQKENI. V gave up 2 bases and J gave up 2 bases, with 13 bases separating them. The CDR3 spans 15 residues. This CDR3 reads CASSPDWQVPYEQYF. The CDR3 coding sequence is TGTGCCAGCTCACCAGATTGGCAGGTACCCTACGAGCAGTACTTC.

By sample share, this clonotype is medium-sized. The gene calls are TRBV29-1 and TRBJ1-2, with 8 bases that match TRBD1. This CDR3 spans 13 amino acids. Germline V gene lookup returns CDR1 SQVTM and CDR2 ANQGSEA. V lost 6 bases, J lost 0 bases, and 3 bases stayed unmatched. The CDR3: CSVGTGSNYGYTF. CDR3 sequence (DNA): TGCAGCGTCGGGACAGGATCTAACTATGGCTACACCTTC.

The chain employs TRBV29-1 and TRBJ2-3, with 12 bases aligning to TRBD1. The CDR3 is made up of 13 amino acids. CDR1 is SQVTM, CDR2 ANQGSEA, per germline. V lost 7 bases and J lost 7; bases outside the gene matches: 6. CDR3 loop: CSGRDRGLNTQYF. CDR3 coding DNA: TGCAGCGGTCGGGACAGGGGGCTGAATACGCAGTATTTT.

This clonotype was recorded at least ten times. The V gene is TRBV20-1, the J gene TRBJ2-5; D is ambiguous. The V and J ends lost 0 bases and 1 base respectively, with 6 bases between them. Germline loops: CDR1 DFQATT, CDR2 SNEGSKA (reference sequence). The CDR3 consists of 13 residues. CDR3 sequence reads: CSARDLLQETQYF. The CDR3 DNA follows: TGCAGTGCTAGAGATCTCCTCCAAGAGACCCAGTACTTC.

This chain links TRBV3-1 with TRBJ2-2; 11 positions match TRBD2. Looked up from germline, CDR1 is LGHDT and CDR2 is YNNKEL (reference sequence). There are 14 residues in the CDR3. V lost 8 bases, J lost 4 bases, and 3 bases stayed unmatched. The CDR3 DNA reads TGTGCCAGCGTTAGCGGGAGGGGCACCGGGGAGCTGTTTTTT. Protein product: CASVSGRGTGELFF.

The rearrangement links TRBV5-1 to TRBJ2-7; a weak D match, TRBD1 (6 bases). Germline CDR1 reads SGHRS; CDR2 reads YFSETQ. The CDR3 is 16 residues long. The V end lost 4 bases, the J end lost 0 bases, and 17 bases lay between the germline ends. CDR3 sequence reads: CASSVLGQKSSYEQYF. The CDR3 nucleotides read TGCGCCAGCAGCGTTTTAGGACAGAAAAGCTCCTACGAGCAGTACTTC. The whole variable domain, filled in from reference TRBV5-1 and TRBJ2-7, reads KAGVTQTPRYLIKTRGQQVTLSCSPISGHRSVSWYQQTPGQGLQFLFEYFSETQRNKGNFPGRFSGRQFSNSRSEMNVSTLELGDSALYLCASSVLGQKSSYEQYFGPGTRLTVT.

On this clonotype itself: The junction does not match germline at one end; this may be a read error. The chain's CDR3 is CSAPPDRVSGDTIYF. Here the CDR3 DNA reads TGCAGTGCCCCCCCCGACCGGGTCTCTGGAGACACCATATATTTT. This rearrangement joins TRBV20-1 to TRBJ1-3; D is undetermined. Germline CDR1 is DFQATT and CDR2 is SNEGSKA (reference sequence). The CDR3 has 15 amino acids.

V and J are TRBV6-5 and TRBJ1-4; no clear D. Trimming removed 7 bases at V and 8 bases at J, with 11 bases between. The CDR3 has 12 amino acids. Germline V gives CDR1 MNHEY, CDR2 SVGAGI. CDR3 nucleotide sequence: TGTGCCAGCACCACGGGGTCCGAAAAACTGTTTTTT. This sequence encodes CASTTGSEKLFF.

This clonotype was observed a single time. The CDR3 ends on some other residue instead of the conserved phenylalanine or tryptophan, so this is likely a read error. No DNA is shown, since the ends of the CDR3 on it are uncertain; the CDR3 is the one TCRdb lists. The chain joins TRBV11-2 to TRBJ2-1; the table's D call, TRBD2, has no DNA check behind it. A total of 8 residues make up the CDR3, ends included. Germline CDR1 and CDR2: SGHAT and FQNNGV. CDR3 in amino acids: CASSFLAG.

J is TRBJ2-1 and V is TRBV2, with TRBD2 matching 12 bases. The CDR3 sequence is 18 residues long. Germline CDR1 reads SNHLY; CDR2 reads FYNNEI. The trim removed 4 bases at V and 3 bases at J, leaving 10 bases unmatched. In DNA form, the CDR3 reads TGTGCCAGCAGTGCCCCCCGGACTAGCGGGATATACTACAATGAGCAGTTCTTC. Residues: CASSAPRTSGIYYNEQFF.

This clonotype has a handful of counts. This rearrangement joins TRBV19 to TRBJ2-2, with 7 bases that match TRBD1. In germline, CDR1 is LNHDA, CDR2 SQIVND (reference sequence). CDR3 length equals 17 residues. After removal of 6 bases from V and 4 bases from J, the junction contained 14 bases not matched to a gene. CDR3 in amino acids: CASRTYRTGSSTGELFF. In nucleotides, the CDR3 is TGTGCCAGTAGGACCTACCGGACAGGATCGAGCACCGGGGAGCTGTTTTTT.

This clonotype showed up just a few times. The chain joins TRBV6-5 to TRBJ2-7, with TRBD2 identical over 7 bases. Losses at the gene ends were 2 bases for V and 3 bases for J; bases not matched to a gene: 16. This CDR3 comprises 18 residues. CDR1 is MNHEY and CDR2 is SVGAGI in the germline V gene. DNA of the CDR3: TGTGCCAGCAGTTACGCACCACCGACTAGCTCAGAGGTCTACGAGCAGTACTTC. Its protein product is CASSYAPPTSSEVYEQYF.

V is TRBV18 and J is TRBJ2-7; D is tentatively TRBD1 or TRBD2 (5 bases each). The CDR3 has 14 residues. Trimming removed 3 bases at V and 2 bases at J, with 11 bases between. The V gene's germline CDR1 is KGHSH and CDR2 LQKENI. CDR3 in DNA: TGTGCCAGCTCACCTCGGGACGGAGCCTACGAGCAGTACTTC. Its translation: CASSPRDGAYEQYF.

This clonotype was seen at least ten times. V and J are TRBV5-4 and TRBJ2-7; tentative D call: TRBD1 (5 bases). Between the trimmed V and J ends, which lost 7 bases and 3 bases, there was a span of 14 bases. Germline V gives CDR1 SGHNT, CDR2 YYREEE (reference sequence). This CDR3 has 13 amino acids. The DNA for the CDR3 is TGTGCCAGCGCCGTGGGGCTCAGCTACGAGCAGTACTTC. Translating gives CASAVGLSYEQYF.

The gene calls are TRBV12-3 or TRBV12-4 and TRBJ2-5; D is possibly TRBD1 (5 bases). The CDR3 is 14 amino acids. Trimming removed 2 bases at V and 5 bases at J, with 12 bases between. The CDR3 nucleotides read TGTGCCAGCAGTTTATCTAGGGGTTGCGAGACCCAGTACTTC. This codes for CASSLSRGCETQYF.